What follows are 28 T cell receptor beta chains derived from one specimen sequenced in a study of blood T cell repertoires in COVID-19. The data were produced by immunoSEQ multiplex PCR, yet TCRdb's version contains in-frame clones alone and is incomplete. This table holds 110,000 to 150,000 clones, about 80% found once. Sequences were obtained from PBMCs or T cells enriched from blood (not recorded which). The receptors shown here come from a woman between 45 and 60 years old who had recovered from COVID-19.

The chain has TRBV5-5 and TRBJ2-1; D gene ambiguous. CDR1 is SGHKS, CDR2 YYEKEE, per germline (reference sequence). The V end was cut by 4 bases, the J end by 9 bases, with 11 bases between. This CDR3 region has 12 residues. CDR3 protein: CASSPAYGEQFF. As DNA, the CDR3 is TGTGCCAGCAGCCCCGCGTACGGTGAGCAGTTCTTC. Filled out from reference TRBV5-5 and TRBJ2-1, the complete variable domain reads DAGVTQSPTHLIKTRGQQVTLRCSPISGHKSVSWYQQVLGQGPQFIFQYYEKEERGRGNFPDRFSARQFPNYSSELNVNALLLGDSALYLCASSPAYGEQFFGPGTRLTVL.

V is TRBV7-2 and J is TRBJ1-6; D is unresolved. The CDR3 spans 18 residues. With 0 bases removed from V and 6 bases from J, the gap between germline ends came to 18 bases. From germline, CDR1 is SGHTA and CDR2 FQGNSA. CDR3 protein: CASSLAGLGRHPNSPLHF. The CDR3, as DNA: TGTGCCAGCAGCTTAGCGGGTTTGGGTCGACACCCTAATTCACCCCTCCACTTT.

The chain recombines TRBV4-1 with TRBJ2-3; TRBD2 matches at 11 bases. Germline CDR1 and CDR2: MGHRA and YSYEKL. Unmatched junction bases numbered 5, after V lost 7 bases and J lost 2 bases. The CDR3 runs to 15 residues. The CDR3 DNA sequence: TGCGCCAGCAAACTAGCGGGGGTTCTCACAGATACGCAGTATTTT. Translated, it gives CASKLAGVLTDTQYF.

The sample holds a few counts of this clone. CDR3 DNA: TGCGCCAGCAGCTTATCCGGGACAGACACTGAAGCTTTCTTT. It codes for CASSLSGTDTEAFF. V usage is TRBV5-1 and J usage is TRBJ1-1; 7 bases align to TRBD1. Germline V gives CDR1 SGHRS, CDR2 YFSETQ. The CDR3 consists of 14 residues. The V segment lost 2 bases and the J segment 3 bases; nucleotides outside the gene matches: 4. The full variable domain, its missing parts supplied by reference TRBV5-1 and TRBJ1-1, is KAGVTQTPRYLIKTRGQQVTLSCSPISGHRSVSWYQQTPGQGLQFLFEYFSETQRNKGNFPGRFSGRQFSNSRSEMNVSTLELGDSALYLCASSLSGTDTEAFFGQGTRLTVV.

V gene TRBV5-4 combines with J gene TRBJ2-3, with 8 bases identical to TRBD2. CDR3 size: 15 residues. Per germline, CDR1 SGHNT and CDR2 YYREEE (reference sequence). The J segment lost 3 bases and the V segment lost 4 bases, leaving 7 bases of the junction unmatched. This chain's CDR3 is CASSPRGGGTDTQYF. CDR3 nucleotide sequence: TGTGCCAGCAGCCCTCGGGGGGGCGGTACAGATACGCAGTATTTT.

The CDR3 reads CASSPPGFDYGYTF. In DNA, the CDR3 is TGTGCCAGCAGCCCCCCGGGGTTTGACTATGGCTACACCTTC. The chain couples TRBV7-9 to TRBJ1-2; D not resolved. This CDR3 region has 14 residues. Germline V gives CDR1 SEHNR, CDR2 FQNEAQ (reference sequence). Trimming pared 5 bases from V and 3 bases from J, leaving 13 bases between.

The chain joins TRBV28 to TRBJ1-2, with TRBD1 identical over 9 bases. Germline lookup yields CDR1 MDHEN and CDR2 SYDVKM. The CDR3 spans 15 residues. Trimming took 3 bases from V and 4 from J; bases not matched to a gene: 6. The CDR3 coding sequence is TGTGCCAGCAGTTTCGGGACAGGGAGGGCCTATGGCTACACCTTC. Its translation is CASSFGTGRAYGYTF.

The chain is built from TRBV29-1 and TRBJ1-1; perhaps TRBD1 as D (5 bases). The CDR3 is made up of 12 amino acids. Trimming stripped 4 bases from V and 4 bases from J, with 10 bases between. Per the germline V gene, CDR1 is SQVTM and CDR2 is ANQGSEA. The CDR3 DNA is TGCAGCGTTGGGGGGGAGGGCACTGAAGCTTTCTTT. This codes for CSVGGEGTEAFF.

The table lists this clone with a count of one. The chain couples TRBV14 to TRBJ2-5; the D gene is possibly TRBD2 (5 bases). Germline V gives CDR1 SGHDN, CDR2 FVKESK. Trimming took 1 base from V and 5 from J, leaving 11 bases between them. The CDR3 is made up of 14 amino acids. Here the CDR3 reads CASSQGVPGETQYF. In nucleotides, the CDR3 is TGTGCCAGCAGCCAAGGGGTCCCGGGGGAGACCCAGTACTTC.

This clone was seen a handful of times. The V call is TRBV6-5, the J call TRBJ1-4, with 8 bases aligning to TRBD1. The junction had 9 bases not matched to a gene; V was cut back by 5 bases and J by 7 bases. The CDR3 is 15 amino acids. Germline loops: CDR1 MNHEY, CDR2 SVGAGI. CDR3 sequence reads: CASSSGQGRFEKLFF. The CDR3 DNA sequence: TGTGCCAGCAGTAGTGGACAGGGAAGATTTGAAAAACTGTTTTTT.

V and J are TRBV19 and TRBJ2-2; D is undetermined. CDR3 size: 15 residues. Germline V gene sequence: CDR1 LNHDA, CDR2 SQIVND (reference sequence). Between the trimmed V and J ends, which lost 5 bases and 6 bases, there was a span of 16 bases. This CDR3 reads CASSPIGPYPGELFF. CDR3 nucleotide sequence: TGTGCCAGTAGTCCCATTGGGCCCTATCCCGGGGAGCTGTTTTTT.

This chain uses TRBV19 with TRBJ1-2, with 9 bases aligning to TRBD1. Germline V gives CDR1 LNHDA, CDR2 SQIVND (reference sequence). J lost 4 bases, V lost 4 bases, and 7 bases had no gene match. The CDR3 is made up of 15 amino acids. The CDR3 here is CASSTNRGLLYGYTF. CDR3 nucleotide sequence: TGTGCCAGTAGTACGAACAGGGGGCTCCTCTATGGCTACACCTTC.

The genes are TRBV5-1 and TRBJ1-2, with D maybe TRBD1 (6 bases). This CDR3 is built from 14 residues. Trimming removed 4 bases at V and 3 bases at J, with 13 bases between. CDR1 SGHRS and CDR2 YFSETQ come from the germline V gene. DNA for the CDR3: TGCGCCAGCAGCCTAGGACAGCCGTACTATGGCTACACCTTC. It translates to CASSLGQPYYGYTF.

This sequence joins TRBV5-1 and TRBJ1-1; 7 bases map to TRBD1. CDR1 is SGHRS, CDR2 YFSETQ, per germline. The V segment lost 0 bases and the J segment 0 bases; nucleotides outside the gene matches: 5. The CDR3 runs to 16 residues. In DNA, the CDR3 is TGCGCCAGCAGCTTGGCAAAGGGACAGATGAACACTGAAGCTTTCTTT. This encodes CASSLAKGQMNTEAFF.

The rearrangement uses TRBV6-5 and TRBJ2-1; D not certain. CDR1 and CDR2 from the germline V gene are MNHEY and SVGAGI. This CDR3 spans 13 amino acids. V gave up 5 bases and J gave up 7 bases, with 12 bases separating them. For the CDR3, the DNA is TGTGCCAGCAGTCCGCTGGCCGGGAATGAGCAGTTCTTC. This translates into CASSPLAGNEQFF.

V is TRBV7-3 and J is TRBJ2-3; 8 positions match TRBD2. CDR1 is SGHTA, CDR2 FQGTGA, per germline. Trimming cost V 3 bases and J 4 bases; bases outside gene matches: 9. The length of the CDR3 is 16 residues. The CDR3 sequence: CASSLNPGGRADTQYF. CDR3 DNA: TGTGCCAGCAGCTTGAACCCGGGGGGGCGGGCAGATACGCAGTATTTT.

The J gene is TRBJ2-7, the V gene TRBV9; 7 nucleotides agree with TRBD2. The ends lost 3 bases at V and 0 bases at J; junction bases unmatched: 0. The germline V gene encodes CDR1 SGDLS and CDR2 YYNGEE. CDR3 length: 13 residues. The CDR3 is CASSGEGSYEQYF. The CDR3 DNA reads as TGTGCCAGCAGCGGGGAGGGCTCCTACGAGCAGTACTTC.

CDR3 sequence: CATRGGYPNYGYTF. DNA of the CDR3: TGTGCCACCCGTGGAGGGTATCCTAACTATGGCTACACCTTC. J is TRBJ1-2 and V is TRBV28; D unclear. CDR3 length equals 14 residues. The V gene lost 10 bases and the J gene lost 0 bases, with 15 bases spanning the gap. CDR1 and CDR2 (germline): MDHEN, SYDVKM.

This clone was observed a single time. The rearrangement links TRBV2 to TRBJ1-2; D is unclear. The V and J ends lost 5 bases and 7 bases respectively, with 17 bases between them. The CDR3 spans 14 residues. Germline CDR1 reads SNHLY; CDR2 reads FYNNEI. The CDR3, as DNA: TGTGCCAGCAGTCCCCGCGGAGGGTCAGGTGGCTACACCTTC. As protein: CASSPRGGSGGYTF. Full variable domain (remainder filled in from reference TRBV2 and TRBJ1-2): EPEVTQTPSHQVTQMGQEVILRCVPISNHLYFYWYRQILGQKVEFLVSFYNNEISEKSEIFDDQFSVERPDGSNFTLKIRSTKLEDSAMYFCASSPRGGSGGYTFGSGTRLTVV.

J is TRBJ2-2 and V is TRBV5-4; 8 bases line up with TRBD1. The trim removed 2 bases at V and 0 bases at J, leaving 6 bases unmatched. The CDR3 runs 17 residues. Germline CDR1 reads SGHNT; CDR2 reads YYREEE (reference sequence). The CDR3 here is CASSFGTGRANTGELFF. The CDR3 bases are TGTGCCAGCAGCTTTGGGACAGGACGCGCGAACACCGGGGAGCTGTTTTTT.

This chain links TRBV28 with TRBJ1-1, with 10 nucleotides matching TRBD1. Germline values: CDR1 MDHEN, CDR2 SYDVKM. The CDR3 sequence is 17 residues long. The junction had 12 bases not matched to a gene; V was cut back by 4 bases and J by 4 bases. This chain's CDR3 is CASSSPGTGAIPTEAFF. CDR3 nucleotides: TGTGCCAGCAGTTCCCCCGGGACAGGGGCGATACCCACTGAAGCTTTCTTT.

This chain connects TRBV28 to TRBJ1-2, with 7 bases fitting TRBD1. The germline V gene has CDR1 MDHEN and CDR2 SYDVKM. Trimming took 6 bases from V and 8 from J; bases not matched to a gene: 6. The CDR3 contains 12 residues. The CDR3 is CASRQTGRGYTF. The DNA for the CDR3 is TGTGCCAGCAGACAGACAGGGAGAGGCTACACCTTC.

The chain employs TRBV11-2 and TRBJ1-6, with 7 bases matching TRBD1. Germline V CDR1 and CDR2: SGHAT, FQNNGV. Losses at the gene ends were 5 bases for V and 14 bases for J; bases not matched to a gene: 9. This CDR3 comprises 13 residues. The CDR3 bases are TGTGCCAGCAGCCGGGACAGTCTAATATCCCTCCACTTT. As protein: CASSRDSLISLHF.

V gene TRBV7-3 combines with J gene TRBJ1-5; a possible D gene is TRBD1 (5 bases). The V gene's germline CDR1 is SGHTA and CDR2 FQGTGA. The V gene lost 5 bases and the J gene lost 9 bases, with 23 bases spanning the gap. This CDR3 region has 16 residues. This chain's CDR3 is CASSPFPPEAGGPQHF. The CDR3 DNA reads as TGTGCCAGCAGCCCCTTCCCTCCGGAGGCCGGGGGGCCCCAGCATTTT.

The genes are TRBV3-1 (or the pseudogene TRBV3-2) and TRBJ1-1, with 7 bases fitting TRBD1. Looked up from germline, CDR1 is LGHDT and CDR2 is YNNKEL (reference sequence). The CDR3 consists of 15 residues. The junction had 6 bases not matched to a gene; V was cut back by 2 bases and J by 3 bases. CDR3 nucleotides: TGTGCCAGCAGCCAAACCGGGGACAGCTACACTGAAGCTTTCTTT. Protein: CASSQTGDSYTEAFF.

This clone was seen ten or more times. This CDR3 is CASTYSRVSNQPQHF. The CDR3 coding sequence is TGTGCCAGCACCTATAGTCGGGTGAGCAATCAGCCCCAGCATTTT. This chain joins TRBV6-5 and TRBJ1-5; no clear D. This CDR3 contains 15 residues. V shed 7 bases and J shed 1 base, with 14 bases lying between them. The germline V gene encodes CDR1 MNHEY and CDR2 SVGAGI.

The chain has TRBV7-8 and TRBJ2-5, with D maybe TRBD1 (6 bases). Trimming cost V 7 bases and J 2 bases, with 11 bases left between them. The CDR3 spans 13 residues. Germline V gene data show CDR1 as SGHVS and CDR2 as FQNEAQ. CDR3: CASTLTGQETQYF. In DNA, the CDR3 is TGTGCCAGCACCCTGACAGGACAAGAGACCCAGTACTTC. The whole variable domain, remainder taken from reference TRBV7-8 and TRBJ2-5, is GAGVSQSPRYKVAKRGQDVALRCDPISGHVSLFWYQQALGQGPEFLTYFQNEAQLDKSGLPSDRFFAERPEGSVSTLKIQRTQQEDSAVYLCASTLTGQETQYFGPGTRLLVL.

The J gene is TRBJ2-7, the V gene TRBV9; 8 positions match TRBD2. Germline assignment: CDR1 SGDLS and CDR2 YYNGEE. This CDR3 region has 19 residues. V lost 4 bases to trimming and J lost 3 bases; unmatched junction nucleotides: 21. CDR3 sequence reads: CASSHKSGGPYPNYYEQYF. The CDR3 DNA reads TGTGCCAGCAGCCATAAAAGCGGGGGTCCTTACCCTAACTACTACGAGCAGTACTTC.